The 26 T cell receptor beta chains given below trace back to one sample, sequenced in a study of cytomegalovirus exposure and HLA in healthy donors. 13 Jbeta primers and 60 Vbeta primers were used for the PCR. Measured with immunoSEQ multiplex PCR; TCRdb has only the in-frame clones, and not every one. This table holds around 100,000 clones, 70% to 80% found once. The source material was PBMCs. The source is a woman aged 18-30 years in good health and CMV-seropositive.

The V gene is TRBV10-3, the J gene TRBJ2-5; 9 bases are a match to TRBD2. After removal of 5 bases from V and 4 bases from J, the junction contained 2 bases not matched to a gene. This CDR3 comprises 13 residues. In germline, CDR1 is ENHRY, CDR2 SYGVKD. CDR3 sequence: CAISQREAETQYF. The DNA for the CDR3 is TGTGCCATCAGTCAGCGGGAGGCAGAGACCCAGTACTTC.

This chain links TRBV25-1 with TRBJ2-7, with a tentative D call TRBD1 (6 bases). The CDR3 has 14 residues. V lost 0 bases, J lost 7 bases, and 13 bases lay in between. Germline V gene lookup returns CDR1 MGHDK and CDR2 SYGVNS. CDR3 nucleotide sequence: TGTGCCAGCAGTGAATATGGTTCAGGGGAGGAGCAGTACTTC. Amino acid sequence: CASSEYGSGEEQYF.

The rearrangement uses TRBV7-6 and TRBJ1-1; D is uncertain. V lost 5 bases and J lost 8, with 9 bases in between. The CDR3 sequence is 11 residues long. CDR1 and CDR2 (germline): SGHVS, FNYEAQ. The CDR3 region is CASSSSREAFF. The CDR3 DNA follows: TGTGCCAGCAGCAGTTCCAGGGAAGCTTTCTTT. Using reference TRBV7-6 and TRBJ1-1 for the parts outside the CDR3, the full variable domain is GAGVSQSPRYKVTKRGQDVALRCDPISGHVSLYWYRQALGQGPEFLTYFNYEAQQDKSGLPNDRFSAERPEGSISTLTIQRTEQRDSAMYRCASSSSREAFFGQGTRLTVV.

The chain employs TRBV4-1 and TRBJ1-1, with D possibly being TRBD1 (6 bases). The CDR3 runs to 16 residues. The germline V gene has CDR1 MGHRA and CDR2 YSYEKL. V was shortened by 3 bases and J by 0 bases, with 14 bases between the two germline ends. The CDR3 protein is CASSQPSQGLNTEAFF. DNA of the CDR3: TGCGCCAGCAGCCAGCCATCCCAGGGGTTGAACACTGAAGCTTTCTTT.

The V and J genes are TRBV5-6 and TRBJ2-7; D gene ambiguous. Germline CDR1 is SGHDT and CDR2 is YYEEEE. The CDR3 is made up of 12 amino acids. Trimming cost V 4 bases and J 0 bases, with 5 bases left between them. The CDR3 sequence is CASSLSSYEQYF. The CDR3 DNA sequence: TGTGCCAGCAGCCTAAGCTCCTACGAGCAGTACTTC.

The chain combines TRBV12-5 with TRBJ2-1; TRBD2 matches 16 bases. V was clipped by 4 bases and J by 7 bases; unmatched bases: 10. Germline V lookup: CDR1 LGHNT, CDR2 FRNRAP. The CDR3 has 18 residues. Here the CDR3 DNA reads TGTGCTAGTGGTTCCGGGACTAGCGGGAGGGCCAATAGGAATGAGCAGTTCTTC. Its translation is CASGSGTSGRANRNEQFF.

This clone occurred a few times. The DNA for the CDR3 is TGTGCCAGCAGCCAGGGACACCGAAATGAAAAACTGTTTTTT. Residues: CASSQGHRNEKLFF. V usage is TRBV9 and J usage is TRBJ1-4; possibly TRBD1 for D (6 bases). V shed 4 bases and J shed 5 bases, with 12 bases lying between them. Germline loops: CDR1 SGDLS, CDR2 YYNGEE. The CDR3 totals 14 residues.

This clone was observed a single time. The DNA of the CDR3 is TGTGCCAGCAGTCAGGACAGGTTTGGGGAAAAACTGTTTTTT. Its translation: CASSQDRFGEKLFF. J is TRBJ1-4 and V is TRBV6-5; 7 nucleotides agree with TRBD1. V lost 5 bases, J lost 8 bases, and 8 bases stayed unmatched. The CDR3 length is 14 residues. Germline-derived CDR1 and CDR2 are MNHEY and SVGAGI.

This clone was seen a single time. The chain employs TRBV5-1 and TRBJ1-1, with no clear D. V dropped 5 bases and J dropped 3 bases, with 17 bases sitting between them. Germline CDR1 and CDR2: SGHRS and YFSETQ. The CDR3 contains 15 residues. CDR3 in DNA: TGCGCCAGCAGTTTTGCGGGTTTCCAGGACACTGAAGCTTTCTTT. Its protein is CASSFAGFQDTEAFF. Full variable domain (outside the CDR3, taken from reference TRBV5-1 and TRBJ1-1): KAGVTQTPRYLIKTRGQQVTLSCSPISGHRSVSWYQQTPGQGLQFLFEYFSETQRNKGNFPGRFSGRQFSNSRSEMNVSTLELGDSALYLCASSFAGFQDTEAFFGQGTRLTVV.

The rearrangement uses TRBV30 and TRBJ2-7, with a possible D match to TRBD1 (6 bases). This CDR3 is built from 14 residues. Trimming removed 4 bases at V and 0 bases at J, with 13 bases between. The germline V gene has CDR1 GTSNPN and CDR2 SVGIG (reference sequence). The CDR3 loop reads CAWNPRGYSYEQYF. The CDR3 nucleotides read TGTGCCTGGAATCCCAGGGGTTACTCCTACGAGCAGTACTTC.

The J gene is TRBJ1-1, the V gene TRBV6-1; D possibly corresponds to TRBD1 (6 bases). CDR1 and CDR2 (germline): MNHNS, SASEGT. The V gene lost 8 bases and the J gene lost 5 bases, with 12 bases spanning the gap. This CDR3 region has 12 residues. For the CDR3, the DNA is TGTGCCAGCGAGTTGGGGGCGACTGAAGCTTTCTTT. It translates to CASELGATEAFF.

V and J are TRBV19 and TRBJ1-2, with 7 bases aligning to TRBD1. The germline V gene has CDR1 LNHDA and CDR2 SQIVND (reference sequence). There are 16 residues in the CDR3. V lost 0 bases, J lost 5 bases, and 9 bases stayed unmatched. CDR3 in DNA: TGTGCCAGTAGTATAGAGCCCCCAGACAGGGAATATGGCTACACCTTC. Translating it yields CASSIEPPDREYGYTF.

The sample holds one count of this clone. V usage is TRBV7-2 and J usage is TRBJ1-2, with D possibly matching TRBD1 (5 bases). The CDR3 runs 14 residues. V shed 0 bases and J shed 4 bases, with 9 bases lying between them. The germline gives CDR1 SGHTA, CDR2 FQGNSA. The CDR3 DNA reads as TGTGCCAGCAGCTTAGCGCACAGGACCTATGGCTACACCTTC. Translation gives CASSLAHRTYGYTF.

Comments on this clone: The same CDR3 can be traced to other DNA sequences in this sample. The chain employs TRBV5-1 and TRBJ2-5; 10 positions agree with TRBD2. Germline CDR1 reads SGHRS; CDR2 reads YFSETQ. V gave up 0 bases and J gave up 4 bases; unmatched junction bases: 3. The CDR3 is 15 residues long. The CDR3 DNA sequence: TGCGCCAGCAGCTTGGCCCTAGCGGGAGCAGAGACCCAGTACTTC. As protein: CASSLALAGAETQYF.

The chain links TRBV30 to TRBJ1-5, with D possibly TRBD1 on 5 matching bases. Trimming pared 3 bases from V and 4 bases from J, leaving 16 bases between. Germline lookup yields CDR1 GTSNPN and CDR2 SVGIG (reference sequence). The CDR3 runs 15 residues. The CDR3 spells CAWSHGQGRNQPQHF. The CDR3 DNA reads TGTGCCTGGAGCCATGGGCAGGGAAGGAATCAGCCCCAGCATTTT.

This chain uses TRBV9 with TRBJ2-5; 12 bases match TRBD2. The CDR3 is 15 residues long. Trimming removed 2 bases from V and 2 bases from J; junction bases left unmatched: 1. The V gene's germline CDR1 is SGDLS and CDR2 YYNGEE. The CDR3 coding sequence is TGTGCCAGCAGCGTGACTAGCGGGGGACAAGAGACCCAGTACTTC. Protein sequence: CASSVTSGGQETQYF.

This chain joins TRBV6-5 and TRBJ2-7; D is uncertain. V gave up 2 bases and J gave up 8 bases, with 13 bases separating them. The CDR3 loop spans 13 amino acids. From germline, CDR1 is MNHEY and CDR2 SVGAGI. CDR3 DNA sequence: TGTGCCAGCAGTTACCCCCCTACTGTGAAGCAGTACTTC. Protein product: CASSYPPTVKQYF.

The chain has TRBV30 and TRBJ2-7; TRBD1 matches 10 bases. Germline CDR1 is GTSNPN and CDR2 is SVGIG (reference sequence). V shed 2 bases, J shed 2 bases, and the junction held 3 bases outside the gene matches. CDR3 size: 14 residues. For the CDR3, the DNA is TGTGCCTGGAGTAAGGACAGGGGGACCTACGAGCAGTACTTC. It is translated as CAWSKDRGTYEQYF.

This clone came up a few times. The chain combines TRBV12-5 with TRBJ2-7, with D possibly matching TRBD2 (5 bases). Germline-derived CDR1 and CDR2 are LGHNT and FRNRAP. The CDR3 is 14 residues long. The V and J ends lost 1 base and 2 bases respectively, with 9 bases between them. The CDR3 DNA reads as TGTGCTAGTGGTTTGGGGACTCGCACCTACGAGCAGTACTTC. It translates to CASGLGTRTYEQYF.

This chain uses TRBV5-1 with TRBJ2-3; D unresolved. The CDR3 is made up of 11 amino acids. The germline V and J ends were trimmed by 2 bases and 6 bases, with 4 bases remaining between them. Germline V gene lookup returns CDR1 SGHRS and CDR2 YFSETQ. The CDR3: CASSFEDTQYF. The DNA for the CDR3 is TGCGCCAGCAGCTTCGAGGATACGCAGTATTTT.

This rearrangement joins TRBV28 to TRBJ2-1, with TRBD2 matching 7 bases. The germline V gene encodes CDR1 MDHEN and CDR2 SYDVKM. The junction had 11 bases not matched to a gene; V was cut back by 9 bases and J by 3 bases. The CDR3 is 15 residues long. CDR3 sequence: CASTLDPGGYNEQFF. The CDR3 bases are TGTGCCAGTACACTGGATCCGGGGGGCTACAATGAGCAGTTCTTC.

This clone was observed a few times. The chain uses TRBV7-9 and TRBJ1-1; no firm D call. V was trimmed by 1 base and J by 0 bases, leaving 15 bases between them. The CDR3 is made up of 17 amino acids. CDR1 and CDR2 from the germline V gene are SEHNR and FQNEAQ (reference sequence). The CDR3 DNA reads as TGTGCCAGCAGCTTAGGGCGCGGAGGGCCATTGAACACTGAAGCTTTCTTT. Its translation is CASSLGRGGPLNTEAFF.

The chain carries TRBV7-9 and TRBJ1-4; 10 bases agree with TRBD1. The J segment lost 6 bases and the V segment lost 6 bases, leaving 7 bases of the junction unmatched. CDR1 and CDR2 from the germline V gene are SEHNR and FQNEAQ (reference sequence). This CDR3 comprises 15 residues. CDR3: CASSTDRGRDEKLFF. As DNA, the CDR3 is TGTGCCAGCAGTACAGACAGGGGGCGCGATGAAAAACTGTTTTTT.

This clone has a handful of counts. The chain joins TRBV9 to TRBJ2-2; D gene ambiguous. The germline V gene has CDR1 SGDLS and CDR2 YYNGEE. V was shortened by 4 bases and J by 5 bases, with 6 bases between the two germline ends. CDR3 length equals 12 residues. This CDR3 is CASSPYTGELFF. DNA of the CDR3: TGTGCCAGCAGCCCCTATACCGGGGAGCTGTTTTTT. The complete variable domain, with remaining parts taken from reference TRBV9 and TRBJ2-2, reads DSGVTQTPKHLITATGQRVTLRCSPRSGDLSVYWYQQSLDQGLQFLIQYYNGEERAKGNILERFSAQQFPDLHSELNLSSLELGDSALYFCASSPYTGELFFGEGSRLTVL.

This chain joins TRBV2 and TRBJ2-2; 7 nucleotides line up with TRBD2. CDR1 is SNHLY, CDR2 FYNNEI, per germline. The V gene end was trimmed by 2 bases and the J gene end by 1 base; junction bases not matched to a gene: 10. The CDR3 sequence is 18 residues long. CDR3 coding DNA: TGTGCCAGCAGTGAACCATCCAGCGGGATTCAGAACACCGGGGAGCTGTTTTTT. Translating gives CASSEPSSGIQNTGELFF.

Comments on this clone: Being one base from a much bigger clone, this may be a read error. V and J are TRBV7-9 and TRBJ1-1; 7 positions match TRBD1. The germline V gene encodes CDR1 SEHNR and CDR2 FQNEAQ (reference sequence). This CDR3 region has 12 residues. CDR3 sequence reads: CSSSLGTAEAFF. The CDR3 coding sequence is TGTTCCAGCAGCTTAGGGACAGCAGAAGCTTTCTTT.